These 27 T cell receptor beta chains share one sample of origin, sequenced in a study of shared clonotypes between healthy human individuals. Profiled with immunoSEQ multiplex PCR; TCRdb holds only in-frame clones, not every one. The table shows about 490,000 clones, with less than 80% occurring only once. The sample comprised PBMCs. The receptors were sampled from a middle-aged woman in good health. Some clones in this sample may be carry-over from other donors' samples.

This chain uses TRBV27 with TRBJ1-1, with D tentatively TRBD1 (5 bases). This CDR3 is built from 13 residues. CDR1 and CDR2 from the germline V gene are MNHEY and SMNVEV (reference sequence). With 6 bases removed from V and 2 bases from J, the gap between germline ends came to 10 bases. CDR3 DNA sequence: TGTGCCAGCAGCCAGACAGCCAACACTGAAGCTTTCTTT. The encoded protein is CASSQTANTEAFF.

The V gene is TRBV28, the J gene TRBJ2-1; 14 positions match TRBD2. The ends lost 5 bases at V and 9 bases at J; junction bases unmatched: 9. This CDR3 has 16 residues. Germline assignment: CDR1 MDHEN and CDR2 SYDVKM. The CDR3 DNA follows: TGTGCCAGCAGTCCCCCCGGGACTAGCGGGGGCGGTGAGCAGTTCTTC. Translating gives CASSPPGTSGGGEQFF.

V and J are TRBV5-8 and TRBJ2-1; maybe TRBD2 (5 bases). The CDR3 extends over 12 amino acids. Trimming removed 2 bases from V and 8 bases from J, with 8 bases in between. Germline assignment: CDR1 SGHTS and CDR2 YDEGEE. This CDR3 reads CASSLTRDEQFF. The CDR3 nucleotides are TGTGCCAGCAGCTTAACTAGGGATGAGCAGTTCTTC.

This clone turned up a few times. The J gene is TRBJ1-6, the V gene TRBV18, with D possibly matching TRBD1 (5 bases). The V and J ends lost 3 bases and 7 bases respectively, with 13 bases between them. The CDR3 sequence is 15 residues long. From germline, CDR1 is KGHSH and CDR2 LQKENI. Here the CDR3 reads CASSPQGDSNSPLHF. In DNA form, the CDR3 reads TGTGCCAGCTCACCCCAAGGGGATTCGAATTCACCCCTCCACTTT.

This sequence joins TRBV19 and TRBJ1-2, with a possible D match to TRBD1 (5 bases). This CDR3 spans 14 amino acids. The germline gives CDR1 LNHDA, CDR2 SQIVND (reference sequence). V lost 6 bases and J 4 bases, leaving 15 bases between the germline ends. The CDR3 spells CASRSQGISYGYTF. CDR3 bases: TGTGCCAGTAGGTCCCAGGGAATCAGCTATGGCTACACCTTC.

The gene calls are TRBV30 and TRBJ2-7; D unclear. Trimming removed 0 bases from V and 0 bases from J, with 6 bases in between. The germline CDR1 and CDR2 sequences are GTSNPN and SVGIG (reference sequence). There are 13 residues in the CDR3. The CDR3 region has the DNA TGTGCCTGGAGTGTTAGTGCCTCCTACGAGCAGTACTTC. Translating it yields CAWSVSASYEQYF.

The CDR3 loop reads CASSRDSGETQYF. CDR3 bases: TGTGCCAGCAGCCGGGACAGCGGAGAGACCCAGTACTTC. The chain employs TRBV5-4 and TRBJ2-5; TRBD1 matches at 7 bases. The CDR3 length is 13 residues. Germline V gene lookup returns CDR1 SGHNT and CDR2 YYREEE (reference sequence). The J segment lost 4 bases and the V segment lost 4 bases, leaving 4 bases of the junction unmatched.

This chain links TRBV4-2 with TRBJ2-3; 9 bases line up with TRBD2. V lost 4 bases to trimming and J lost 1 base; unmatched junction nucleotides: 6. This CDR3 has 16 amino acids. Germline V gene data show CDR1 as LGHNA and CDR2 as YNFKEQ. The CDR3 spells CASSRAKREGTDTQYF. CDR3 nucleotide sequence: TGTGCCAGCAGCCGGGCCAAGCGGGAGGGCACAGATACGCAGTATTTT.

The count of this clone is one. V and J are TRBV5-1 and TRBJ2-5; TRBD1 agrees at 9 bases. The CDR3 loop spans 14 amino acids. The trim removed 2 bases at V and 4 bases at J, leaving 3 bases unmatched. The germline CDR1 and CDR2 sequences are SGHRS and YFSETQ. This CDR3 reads CASSLDRGGETQYF. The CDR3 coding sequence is TGCGCCAGCAGCTTAGACAGGGGGGGAGAGACCCAGTACTTC.

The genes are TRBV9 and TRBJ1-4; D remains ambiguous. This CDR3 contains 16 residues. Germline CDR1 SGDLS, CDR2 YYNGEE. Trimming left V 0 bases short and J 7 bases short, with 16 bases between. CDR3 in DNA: TGTGCCAGCAGCGTAGGAGGAGGGCAGTACCTTGAAAAACTGTTTTTT. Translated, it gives CASSVGGGQYLEKLFF. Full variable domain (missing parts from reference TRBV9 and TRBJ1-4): DSGVTQTPKHLITATGQRVTLRCSPRSGDLSVYWYQQSLDQGLQFLIQYYNGEERAKGNILERFSAQQFPDLHSELNLSSLELGDSALYFCASSVGGGQYLEKLFFGSGTQLSVL.

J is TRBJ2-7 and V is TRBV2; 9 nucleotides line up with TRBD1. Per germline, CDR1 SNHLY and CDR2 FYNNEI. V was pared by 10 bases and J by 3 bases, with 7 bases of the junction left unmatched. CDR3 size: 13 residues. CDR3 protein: CATGTGIVYEQYF. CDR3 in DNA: TGTGCCACCGGGACAGGGATTGTCTACGAGCAGTACTTC.

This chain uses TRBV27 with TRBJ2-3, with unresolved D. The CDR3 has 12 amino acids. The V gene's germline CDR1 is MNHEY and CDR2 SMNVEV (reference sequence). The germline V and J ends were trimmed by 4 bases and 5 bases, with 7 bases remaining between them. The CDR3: CASSSRVDTQYF. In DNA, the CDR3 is TGTGCCAGCAGTTCCCGTGTAGATACGCAGTATTTT.

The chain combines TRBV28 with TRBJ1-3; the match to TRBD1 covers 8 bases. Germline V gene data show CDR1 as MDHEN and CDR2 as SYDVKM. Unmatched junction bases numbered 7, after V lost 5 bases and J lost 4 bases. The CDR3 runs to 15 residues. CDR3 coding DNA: TGTGCCAGCAGTCCAGTTGGACAGGGAGGAAACACCATATATTTT. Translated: CASSPVGQGGNTIYF.

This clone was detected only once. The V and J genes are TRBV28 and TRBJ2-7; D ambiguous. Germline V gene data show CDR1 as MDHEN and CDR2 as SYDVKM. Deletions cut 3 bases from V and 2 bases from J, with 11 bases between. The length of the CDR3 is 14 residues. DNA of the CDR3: TGTGCCAGCAGTTTGCAGTATGGGGCCTACGAGCAGTACTTC. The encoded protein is CASSLQYGAYEQYF.

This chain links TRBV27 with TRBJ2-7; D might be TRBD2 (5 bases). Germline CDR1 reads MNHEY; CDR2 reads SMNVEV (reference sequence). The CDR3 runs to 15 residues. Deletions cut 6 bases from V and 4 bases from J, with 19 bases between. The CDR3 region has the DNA TGTGCCAGCAGACCTCGGACGGGATTCGGGTACGAGCAGTACTTC. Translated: CASRPRTGFGYEQYF.

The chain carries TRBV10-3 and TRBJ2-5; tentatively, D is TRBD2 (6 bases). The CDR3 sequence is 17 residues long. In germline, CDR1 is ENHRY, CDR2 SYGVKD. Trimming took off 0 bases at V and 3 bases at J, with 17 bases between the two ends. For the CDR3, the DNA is TGTGCCATCAGTGAGTCGACAAAGGGGACTTCGAAAGAGACCCAGTACTTC. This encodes CAISESTKGTSKETQYF.

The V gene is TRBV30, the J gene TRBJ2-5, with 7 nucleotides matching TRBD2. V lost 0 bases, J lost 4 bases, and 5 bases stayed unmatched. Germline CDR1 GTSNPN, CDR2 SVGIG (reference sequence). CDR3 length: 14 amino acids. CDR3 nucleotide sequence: TGTGCCTGGAGTGTAGGGCTAGCGGTAGAGACCCAGTACTTC. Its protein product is CAWSVGLAVETQYF.

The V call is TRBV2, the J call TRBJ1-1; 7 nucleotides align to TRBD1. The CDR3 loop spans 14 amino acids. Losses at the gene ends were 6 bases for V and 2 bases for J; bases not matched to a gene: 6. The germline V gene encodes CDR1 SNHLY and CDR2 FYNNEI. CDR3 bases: TGTGCCAGCAGGACCCAGGGGGTTAACACTGAAGCTTTCTTT. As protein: CASRTQGVNTEAFF. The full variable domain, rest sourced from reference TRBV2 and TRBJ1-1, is EPEVTQTPSHQVTQMGQEVILRCVPISNHLYFYWYRQILGQKVEFLVSFYNNEISEKSEIFDDQFSVERPDGSNFTLKIRSTKLEDSAMYFCASRTQGVNTEAFFGQGTRLTVV.

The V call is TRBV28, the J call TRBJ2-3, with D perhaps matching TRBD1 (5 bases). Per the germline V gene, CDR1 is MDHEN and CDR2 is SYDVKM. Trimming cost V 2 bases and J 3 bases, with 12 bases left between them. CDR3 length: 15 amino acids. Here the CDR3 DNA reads TGTGCCAGCAGTTTACCAGGGTCGGGTACAGATACGCAGTATTTT. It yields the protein CASSLPGSGTDTQYF. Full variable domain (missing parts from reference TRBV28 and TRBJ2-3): DVKVTQSSRYLVKRTGEKVFLECVQDMDHENMFWYRQDPGLGLRLIYFSYDVKMKEKGDIPEGYSVSREKKERFSLILESASTNQTSMYLCASSLPGSGTDTQYFGPGTRLTVL.

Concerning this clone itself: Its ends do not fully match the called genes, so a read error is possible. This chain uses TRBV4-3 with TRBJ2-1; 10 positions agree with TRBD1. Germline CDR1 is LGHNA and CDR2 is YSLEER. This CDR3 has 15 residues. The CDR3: CAGSRTGGSYNEQFF. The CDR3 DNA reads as TGCGCCGGCAGCCGGACAGGGGGCTCCTACAATGAGCAGTTCTTC.

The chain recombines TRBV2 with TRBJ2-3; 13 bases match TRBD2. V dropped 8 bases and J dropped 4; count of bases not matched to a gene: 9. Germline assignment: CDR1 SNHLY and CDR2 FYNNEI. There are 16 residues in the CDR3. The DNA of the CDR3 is TGTGCCAGCTCCTCCGGACTAGCGGGAGCGGCAGATACGCAGTATTTT. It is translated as CASSSGLAGAADTQYF.

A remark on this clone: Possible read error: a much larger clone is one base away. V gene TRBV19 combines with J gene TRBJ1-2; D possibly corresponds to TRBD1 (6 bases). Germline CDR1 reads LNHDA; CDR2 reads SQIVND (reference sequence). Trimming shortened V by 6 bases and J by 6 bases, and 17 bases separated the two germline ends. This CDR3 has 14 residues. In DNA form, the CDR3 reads TGTGCCAGTAGGCGTGGGGGCATGGACCATGGCTACACCTTC. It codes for CASRRGGMDHGYTF.

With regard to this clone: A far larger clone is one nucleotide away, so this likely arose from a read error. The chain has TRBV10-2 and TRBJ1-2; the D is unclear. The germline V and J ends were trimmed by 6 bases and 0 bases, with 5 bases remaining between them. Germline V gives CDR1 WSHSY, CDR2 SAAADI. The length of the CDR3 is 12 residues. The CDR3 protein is CASSLTNYGYTF. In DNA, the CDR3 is TGCGCCAGCAGCTTGACTAACTATGGCTACACCTTC.

The CDR3 bases are TGTGCCAGCAGCTTGCCCGGGGGCCTTAACTACGAGCAGTACTTC. The encoded protein is CASSLPGGLNYEQYF. The chain carries TRBV11-2 and TRBJ2-7; D might be TRBD1 or TRBD2, each matching 6 bases. Trimming took off 3 bases at V and 3 bases at J, with 15 bases between the two ends. CDR1 and CDR2 from the germline V gene are SGHAT and FQNNGV. There are 15 residues in the CDR3.

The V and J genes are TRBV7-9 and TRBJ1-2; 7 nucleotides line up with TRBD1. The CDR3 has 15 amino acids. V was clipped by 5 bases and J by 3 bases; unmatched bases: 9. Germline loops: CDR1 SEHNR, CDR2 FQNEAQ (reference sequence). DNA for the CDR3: TGTGCCAGCAGCCGTCAACAGGGGCGGGACTATGGCTACACCTTC. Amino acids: CASSRQQGRDYGYTF.

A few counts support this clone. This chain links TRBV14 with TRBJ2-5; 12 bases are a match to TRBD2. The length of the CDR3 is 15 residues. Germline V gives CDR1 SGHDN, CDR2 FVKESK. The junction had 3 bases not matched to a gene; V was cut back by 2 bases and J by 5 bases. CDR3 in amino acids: CASSQRLAGAETQYF. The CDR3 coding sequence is TGTGCCAGCAGCCAAAGACTAGCGGGAGCCGAGACCCAGTACTTC. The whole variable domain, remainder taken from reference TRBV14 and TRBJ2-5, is EAGVTQFPSHSVIEKGQTVTLRCDPISGHDNLYWYRRVMGKEIKFLLHFVKESKQDESGMPNNRFLAERTGGTYSTLKVQPAELEDSGVYFCASSQRLAGAETQYFGPGTRLLVL.

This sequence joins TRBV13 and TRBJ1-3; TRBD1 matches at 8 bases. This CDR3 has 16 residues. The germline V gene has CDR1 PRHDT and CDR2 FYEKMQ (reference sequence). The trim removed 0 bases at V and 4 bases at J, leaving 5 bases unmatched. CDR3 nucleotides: TGTGCCAGCAGCTTAGGTTCAGGGGGCGCCGGAAACACCATATATTTT. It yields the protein CASSLGSGGAGNTIYF.